This entry is about one T cell receptor (beta chain). Its specificity is unknown. Germline-derived CDR1 and CDR2 are MNHNY and SVGAGI (reference sequence). The CDR3 spans 13 residues. Trimming removed 8 bases from V and 6 bases from J, with 14 bases in between. PCR employed 60 Vbeta and 13 Jbeta primers. TCRdb keeps only in-frame clones here, not all; method: immunoSEQ multiplex PCR. The sample contains 80,000 to 95,000 clones, 60% to 80% of which appear only once. This specimen comes from a study of cytomegalovirus exposure and HLA in healthy donors. Study-level results: Some TCR beta chains (164 of them) were listed as cytomegalovirus-associated. It was in a later analysis that TCR association rates were seen to vary by HLA locus, highest for DRB1 and lowest for HLA-C. Among TCR beta chains of equal frequency, HLA-associated ones were more clonally expanded in a later analysis. It was only CMV serostatus that was available as immune exposure information.

This TCR was recovered from a woman in her twenties or thirties in good health and CMV-seronegative. Sequenced input: PBMCs. The J gene is TRBJ2-1, the V gene TRBV6-6, with D maybe TRBD1 (6 bases). The CDR3 here is CASLGQPSNEQFF. The DNA for the CDR3 is TGTGCCAGCCTCGGACAGCCAAGCAATGAGCAGTTCTTC.